This entry lists 9 T cell receptor beta chains sequenced from one sample in a study of cytomegalovirus exposure and HLA in healthy donors. In the PCR, 60 Vbeta and 13 Jbeta primers were used. Sequencing used immunoSEQ multiplex PCR; TCRdb keeps in-frame clones, though not all of them. The sample lists 150,000 to 200,000 clones; more than 60% were seen once. Sequencing was done on a sample of PBMCs. Every receptor here comes from a man aged 40-55 years in good health and CMV-seronegative.

This sequence joins TRBV5-4 and TRBJ2-2, with 7 nucleotides matching TRBD1. Germline V gene data show CDR1 as SGHNT and CDR2 as YYREEE (reference sequence). J lost 4 bases, V lost 4 bases, and 1 base had no gene match. This CDR3 spans 13 amino acids. In DNA, the CDR3 is TGTGCCAGCAGCCGGGACAGCACCGGGGAGCTGTTTTTT. Amino acids: CASSRDSTGELFF.

The V and J genes are TRBV4-3 and TRBJ2-5; no reliable D call. This CDR3 comprises 15 residues. The germline V gene encodes CDR1 LGHNA and CDR2 YSLEER. Deletions cut 0 bases from V and 5 bases from J, with 13 bases between. CDR3 DNA sequence: TGCGCCAGCAGCCAAGATTACCCGGGTAGGGAGACCCAGTACTTC. Amino acid sequence: CASSQDYPGRETQYF.

The chain combines TRBV6-5 with TRBJ1-1, with D possibly being TRBD1 (6 bases). There are 15 residues in the CDR3. Germline lookup yields CDR1 MNHEY and CDR2 SVGAGI. V was pared by 5 bases and J by 1 base, with 14 bases between. The CDR3, as DNA: TGTGCCAGCAGTAGGGGGAGGGCAGGGAACACTGAAGCTTTCTTT. Translation: CASSRGRAGNTEAFF.

The chain has TRBV7-8 and TRBJ2-7; D uncertain. Germline lookup yields CDR1 SGHVS and CDR2 FQNEAQ. The CDR3 runs to 18 residues. V lost 1 base, J lost 7 bases, and 26 bases lay in between. CDR3 in DNA: TGTGCCAGCAGCTTAGAATCGCGGCGACCGACCGTCGCCTGGGAGCAGTACTTC. The encoded protein is CASSLESRRPTVAWEQYF. The whole variable domain, remainder taken from reference TRBV7-8 and TRBJ2-7, is GAGVSQSPRYKVAKRGQDVALRCDPISGHVSLFWYQQALGQGPEFLTYFQNEAQLDKSGLPSDRFFAERPEGSVSTLKIQRTQQEDSAVYLCASSLESRRPTVAWEQYFGPGTRLTVT.

This chain joins TRBV10-2 and TRBJ1-4, with TRBD1 matching over 7 bases. This CDR3 comprises 16 residues. V was pared by 6 bases and J by 0 bases, with 7 bases of the junction left unmatched. CDR1 and CDR2 (germline): WSHSY, SAAADI. CDR3: CASRPGTAATNEKLFF. As DNA, the CDR3 is TGCGCCAGCAGGCCTGGGACAGCTGCAACTAATGAAAAACTGTTTTTT.

The chain combines TRBV11-2 with TRBJ1-1; D is possibly TRBD1 (5 bases). Trimming took 7 bases from V and 8 from J, leaving 14 bases between them. The germline V gene encodes CDR1 SGHAT and CDR2 FQNNGV. There are 12 residues in the CDR3. The CDR3 sequence: CASTIGQGEAFF. CDR3 sequence (DNA): TGTGCCAGCACCATTGGTCAGGGAGAAGCTTTCTTT.

The CDR3 sequence is CTSSHPAGPSTDTQYF. The CDR3 DNA reads TGCACCAGCAGCCACCCAGCGGGCCCTAGCACAGATACGCAGTATTTT. The V and J genes are TRBV1 and TRBJ2-3; the DNA was not compared with TRBD2, the D call given in the table. TRBV1 is given as a pseudogene. The CDR3 runs 16 residues.

The gene calls are TRBV6-1 and TRBJ1-2, with a tentative D call TRBD1 (6 bases). V was pared by 1 base and J by 3 bases, with 9 bases between. The germline V gene has CDR1 MNHNS and CDR2 SASEGT. This CDR3 is 14 amino acids long. CDR3 amino acids: CASSEETGYYGYTF. CDR3 nucleotides: TGTGCCAGCAGTGAAGAGACAGGCTACTATGGCTACACCTTC.

This clone was picked up one time. The rearrangement links TRBV27 to TRBJ2-2, with D maybe TRBD2 (6 bases). This CDR3 is 16 amino acids long. In germline, CDR1 is MNHEY, CDR2 SMNVEV (reference sequence). Trimming shortened V by 7 bases and J by 4 bases, and 19 bases separated the two germline ends. CDR3 amino acids: CASNPLAFPPTGELFF. DNA for the CDR3: TGTGCCAGCAACCCACTAGCATTTCCCCCCACCGGGGAGCTGTTTTTT.